This T cell receptor beta chain was recovered during a study of OX40 agonist ivuxolimab in advanced cancers. The CDR3 runs 15 residues. The protocol was immunoSEQ multiplex PCR, while the TCRdb copy is restricted to in-frame clones and leaves out a portion. The sample lists about 89,000 clones, just over 85% seen once, with 6.5% in the top ten. The sequencing here drew on CD4+ or CD8+ T cells sorted from blood, taken in a trial of the OX40 agonist ivuxolimab. This chain connects TRBV21-1 to TRBJ2-3; TRBD1, as called in the table, went unchecked against the DNA. TRBV21-1 is flagged as a pseudogene. This clonotype was sampled from an adult with an advanced solid tumor such as melanoma, head and neck, liver or kidney cancer. CDR3 DNA sequence: TGTGCCAGCAGCAAAGGGGGACACTACACAGATACGCAGTATTTT. Amino acid sequence: CASSKGGHYTDTQYF.